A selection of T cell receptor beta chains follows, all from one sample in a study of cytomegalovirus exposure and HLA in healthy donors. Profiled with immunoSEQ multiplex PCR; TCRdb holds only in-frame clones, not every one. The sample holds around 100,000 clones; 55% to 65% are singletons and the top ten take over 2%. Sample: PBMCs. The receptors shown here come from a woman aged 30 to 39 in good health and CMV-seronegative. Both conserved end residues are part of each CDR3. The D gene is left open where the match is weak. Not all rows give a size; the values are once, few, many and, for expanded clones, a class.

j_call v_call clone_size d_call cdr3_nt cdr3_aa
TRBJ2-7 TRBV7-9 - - TGTGCCAGCAGCTTAGGTGGGACTCCGCGGCGTGAGCAGTACTTC CASSLGGTPRREQYF
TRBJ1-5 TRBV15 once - TGTGCCACCAGCAGAGCCCGGGTACGGCAGCCCCAGCATTTT CATSRARVRQPQHF
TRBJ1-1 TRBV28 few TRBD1 TGTGCCAGCAGTTTATCAGGCCACAGGGGCACTGAAGCTTTCTTT CASSLSGHRGTEAFF
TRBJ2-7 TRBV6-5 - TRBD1 TGTGCCAGCAGTTACTGGACAGGTCTCCCCTACGAGCAGTACTTC CASSYWTGLPYEQYF
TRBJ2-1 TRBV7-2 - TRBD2 TGTGCCAGCAGCGAAAGCGGGGGGTCCTACAATGAGCAGTTCTTC CASSESGGSYNEQFF
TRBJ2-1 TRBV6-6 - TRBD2 TGTGCCACCCTTACCCGGGAGGGCCAAATGGATGAGCAGTTCTTC CATLTREGQMDEQFF
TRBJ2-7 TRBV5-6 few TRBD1 TGTGCCAGCAGCCTGGGACAGGGTTCCTACGAGCAGTACTTC CASSLGQGSYEQYF
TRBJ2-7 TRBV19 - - TGTGCCAGTAGTGATCGCGGGGTCTACGAGCAGTACTTC CASSDRGVYEQYF
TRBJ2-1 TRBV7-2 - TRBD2 TGTGCCAGCAGCTCATCTGGACTAGCGCTAAATGAGCAGTTCTTC CASSSSGLALNEQFF
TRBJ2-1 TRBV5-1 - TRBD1 TGCGCCAGCAGCTTAAACCCTTCGGGACAGGGGGGGAATGAGCAGTTCTTC CASSLNPSGQGGNEQFF
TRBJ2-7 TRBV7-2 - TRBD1 TGTGCCAGCAGTTTAGCAACCGGGACAGGTTACTACGAGCAGTACTTC CASSLATGTGYYEQYF
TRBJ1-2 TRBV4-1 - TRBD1 TGCGCCAGCAGCCAAGAAGGGACAGGGATCGGCTACACCTTC CASSQEGTGIGYTF
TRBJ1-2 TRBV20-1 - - TGCAGTGTGGAGGAATATCGTGGCTACACCTTC CSVEEYRGYTF
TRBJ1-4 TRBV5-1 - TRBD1 TGCGCCAGCAGTACCGGGACAGCGAATGAAAAACTGTTTTTT CASSTGTANEKLFF
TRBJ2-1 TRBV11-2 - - TGTGCCAGCAGCTTCGGGATCTCCTCTGGCAATGAGCAGTTCTTC CASSFGISSGNEQFF
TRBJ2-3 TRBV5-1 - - TGCGCCAGCAGCCCGGGGGTAGGGGATACGCAGTATTTT CASSPGVGDTQYF
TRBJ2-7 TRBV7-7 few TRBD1 TGTGCTAGCAGCTTAGTTGGGACAGGGAACGAGCAGTACTTC CASSLVGTGNEQYF
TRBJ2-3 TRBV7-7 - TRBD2 TGTGCTAGCAGCTTTCCACTAGCGGGAGGGACAGATACGCAGTATTTT CASSFPLAGGTDTQYF
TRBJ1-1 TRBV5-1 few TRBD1 TGCGCCAGCAGCTCACTACAGGGGGACACTGAAGCTTTCTTT CASSSLQGDTEAFF
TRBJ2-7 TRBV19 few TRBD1 TGTGCCAGTAGTACCACAGGGGGCCACGAGCAGTACTTC CASSTTGGHEQYF
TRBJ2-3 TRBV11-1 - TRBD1 TGTGCCAGCAGCTTATACAGGGGGTCTAGCACAGATACGCAGTATTTT CASSLYRGSSTDTQYF
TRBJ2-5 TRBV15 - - TGTGCCTCCTCCTTGGACTTACGGGAGACCCAGTACTTC CASSLDLRETQYF
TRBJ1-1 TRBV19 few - TGTGCCAGTAGTATCTCCGACACGGCCGAAGGTATGAACACTGAAGCTTTCTTT CASSISDTAEGMNTEAFF
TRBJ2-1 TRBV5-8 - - TGTGCCAGCAGCTTGGAGGCTAGGCTCTACAATGAGCAGTTCTTC CASSLEARLYNEQFF
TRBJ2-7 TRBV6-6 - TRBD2 TGTGCCAGCAGTTACCCTAGCGGGGCCGAGAAGTACTTC CASSYPSGAEKYF
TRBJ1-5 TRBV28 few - TGTGCCAGCAGTTTCGGGGGGCAGGTCTCGGGGCCCCAGCATTTT CASSFGGQVSGPQHF
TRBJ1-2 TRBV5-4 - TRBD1 TGTGCCAGCAGCCACCCGGGACAGGGGGCACATGGCTACACCTTC CASSHPGQGAHGYTF
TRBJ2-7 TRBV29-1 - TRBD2 TGCAGCGTTGTGGGACTAGCGGGAGCCTACGAGCAGTACTTC CSVVGLAGAYEQYF
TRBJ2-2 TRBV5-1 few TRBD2 TGCGCCAGCAGCGCGGTAGCGGGAGCGAACACCGGGGAGCTGTTTTTT CASSAVAGANTGELFF
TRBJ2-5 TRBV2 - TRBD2 TGTGCCAGCAGTGATCGTTCCGGGAGGCCCCAGGAGACCCAGTACTTC CASSDRSGRPQETQYF